The 26 T cell receptor beta chains below were found in one sample sequenced in a study of human T cells and chemical hapten exposure. This sample's time point: patch test 1, 2 weeks after DPC sensitization. Documented treatment: therapeutic diphenylcyclopropenone sensitization with weekly scalp DPC. TCRdb used MiXCR to reprocess the RACE reads, holding one entry per CDR3 protein. This table holds about 380,000 distinct CDR3 sequences, 4.8% found once. The sequencing used whole blood, collected in connection with sensitization to the hapten diphenylcyclopropenone (DPC). Receptors were obtained from a woman in her fifties or sixties with alopecia areata. Some clones in this sample may be carry-over from other donors' samples.

This clonotype was counted between two and nine times. The genes are TRBV10-2 and TRBJ2-1; 8 bases match TRBD2. The V and J ends lost 2 bases and 6 bases, in that order; junction bases with no gene match: 3. The germline V gene encodes CDR1 WSHSY and CDR2 SAAADI. CDR3 length equals 14 residues. CDR3 in amino acids: CASSEMGLGNEQFF. CDR3 in DNA: TGCGCCAGCAGTGAGATGGGACTAGGCAATGAGCAGTTCTTC.

A few counts support this clonotype. The CDR3 sequence is CSAILLAGNLYNEQFF. The CDR3, as DNA: TGCAGTGCTATCCTCCTAGCGGGCAACCTCTACAATGAGCAGTTCTTC. The genes are TRBV20-1 and TRBJ2-1; the match to TRBD2 covers 8 bases. In germline, CDR1 is DFQATT, CDR2 SNEGSKA (reference sequence). The CDR3 runs 16 residues. Trimming took 4 bases from V and 3 from J; bases not matched to a gene: 11.

In this sample, this clonotype turned up a few times. The rearrangement joins TRBV15 to TRBJ2-3; 8 positions agree with TRBD1. J gave up 4 bases and V 0 bases, and 12 bases lay outside the gene matches. This CDR3 has 18 residues. Germline CDR1 and CDR2: LNHNV and YYDKDF (reference sequence). The CDR3 sequence: CATSRDRLGGQGSDTQYF. The CDR3 region has the DNA TGTGCCACCAGCAGAGATCGACTTGGAGGACAGGGTTCAGATACGCAGTATTTT.

Ten or more counts support this clonotype. The chain is built from TRBV6-1 and TRBJ2-6; D gene ambiguous. V lost 0 bases to trimming and J lost 1 base, with 4 bases between them. CDR1 and CDR2 from the germline V gene are MNHNS and SASEGT. The CDR3 sequence is 15 residues long. The CDR3 DNA follows: TGTGCCAGCAGTGAAGCCTATTCTGGGGCCAACGTCCTGACTTTC. Amino acid sequence: CASSEAYSGANVLTF.

The table lists this clonotype with many counts. The genes are TRBV2 and TRBJ1-2, with TRBD1 matching over 11 bases. Trimming removed 4 bases from V and 3 bases from J; junction bases left unmatched: 1. Germline CDR1 is SNHLY and CDR2 is FYNNEI. This CDR3 comprises 14 residues. The CDR3 sequence: CASSAGQGDYGYTF. Written as DNA, the CDR3 is TGTGCCAGCAGTGCGGGACAGGGGGACTATGGCTACACCTTC.

This clonotype was observed many times. The rearrangement joins TRBV6-1 to TRBJ1-5; TRBD1 matches 7 bases. Trimming removed 6 bases from V and 6 bases from J; junction bases left unmatched: 8. The CDR3 extends over 14 amino acids. The germline V gene encodes CDR1 MNHNS and CDR2 SASEGT. The CDR3 DNA follows: TGTGCCAGCAGCGCCGGGACAGCCGCTCAGCCCCAGCATTTT. It specifies CASSAGTAAQPQHF.

This clonotype was seen only a few times. The V gene is TRBV25-1, the J gene TRBJ1-5; possibly TRBD1 for D (5 bases). The CDR3 has 14 residues. V dropped 8 bases and J dropped 0 bases, with 11 bases sitting between them. Germline-derived CDR1 and CDR2 are MGHDK and SYGVNS. The CDR3 region is CASHGHDSNQPQHF. CDR3 coding DNA: TGTGCCAGCCATGGACATGATAGCAATCAGCCCCAGCATTTT.

Only a few counts were recorded for this clonotype. The chain joins TRBV7-2 to TRBJ2-7; 7 bases align to TRBD2. CDR1 is SGHTA and CDR2 is FQGNSA in the germline V gene. With V trimmed by 5 bases and J by 7 bases, 5 bases remained unmatched. This CDR3 spans 12 amino acids. The DNA for the CDR3 is TGTGCCAGCAGCCCAGACGGGAGGGAGCAGTACTTC. This codes for CASSPDGREQYF.

The sample holds many counts of this clonotype. V usage is TRBV24-1 and J usage is TRBJ2-7; perhaps TRBD1 as D (5 bases). The CDR3 runs to 14 residues. The germline gives CDR1 KGHDR, CDR2 SFDVKD. V lost 3 bases and J lost 3, with 11 bases in between. The CDR3 is CATSDLFDSYEQYF. CDR3 DNA sequence: TGTGCCACCAGTGATCTCTTCGACAGCTACGAGCAGTACTTC.

This clonotype was recorded a few times. The chain couples TRBV7-8 to TRBJ1-5; perhaps TRBD1 as D (6 bases). The CDR3 has 17 residues. The germline V and J ends were trimmed by 4 bases and 3 bases, with 19 bases remaining between them. CDR1 and CDR2 (germline): SGHVS, FQNEAQ. The CDR3 sequence: CASSWGRFKGVNQPQHF. CDR3 in DNA: TGTGCCAGCAGCTGGGGACGGTTCAAGGGGGTCAATCAGCCCCAGCATTTT.

The table lists this clonotype with a few counts. This sequence joins TRBV28 and TRBJ2-1; 10 nucleotides agree with TRBD1. The V segment lost 4 bases and the J segment 6 bases; nucleotides outside the gene matches: 6. The germline CDR1 and CDR2 sequences are MDHEN and SYDVKM. The CDR3 is 15 residues long. In DNA, the CDR3 is TGTGCCAGCAGTTCCACCGGGACAGGGGTCAATGAGCAGTTCTTC. This translates into CASSSTGTGVNEQFF.

This clonotype was seen repeatedly, ten times or more. The chain is built from TRBV27 and TRBJ2-3, with D possibly being TRBD1 (5 bases). Trimming cost V 3 bases and J 2 bases, with 9 bases left between them. CDR3 length equals 14 residues. CDR1 is MNHEY, CDR2 SMNVEV, per germline (reference sequence). The CDR3 loop reads CASSFGHYTDTQYF. CDR3 DNA sequence: TGTGCCAGCAGTTTCGGACACTACACAGATACGCAGTATTTT.

This clonotype has ten or more counts. The rearrangement links TRBV9 to TRBJ2-6; D call uncertain. CDR3 size: 11 residues. Germline assignment: CDR1 SGDLS and CDR2 YYNGEE. CDR3 sequence (DNA): TGTGGATCTGCTGGGGCCAACGTCCTGACTTTC. As protein: CGSAGANVLTF. Looking up the rest from reference TRBV9 and TRBJ2-6 gives the full variable domain: DSGVTQTPKHLITATGQRVTLRCSPRSGDLSVYWYQQSLDQGLQFLIQYYNGEERAKGNILERFSAQQFPDLHSELNLSSLELGDSALYFCGSAGANVLTFGAGSRLTVL.

This clonotype was observed many times. In DNA, the CDR3 is TGTGCCAGCAGTTATGGGACTAGTAGCACAGATACGCAGTATTTT. Encoded protein: CASSYGTSSTDTQYF. This sequence joins TRBV28 and TRBJ2-3; TRBD2 matches at 8 bases. In germline, CDR1 is MDHEN, CDR2 SYDVKM. The CDR3 is 15 amino acids. Trimming cost V 4 bases and J 0 bases; bases outside gene matches: 3.

This clonotype was seen many times. This sequence joins TRBV15 and TRBJ2-7, with TRBD2 matching 10 bases. The length of the CDR3 is 16 residues. CDR1 and CDR2 (germline): LNHNV, YYDKDF (reference sequence). Trimming took 5 bases from V and 3 from J; bases not matched to a gene: 10. CDR3 sequence: CATSPAPLAGNYEQYF. In DNA, the CDR3 is TGTGCCACCAGCCCTGCTCCACTAGCGGGGAACTACGAGCAGTACTTC.

This clonotype was recorded many times. This chain links TRBV7-9 with TRBJ1-2; the match to TRBD1 covers 11 bases. The germline V gene encodes CDR1 SEHNR and CDR2 FQNEAQ (reference sequence). This CDR3 is 15 amino acids long. The ends lost 5 bases at V and 6 bases at J; junction bases unmatched: 8. DNA of the CDR3: TGTGCCAGCAGCCCCGGGACAGGGGGAAATAATGGCTACACCTTC. Amino acids: CASSPGTGGNNGYTF.

Many counts were recorded for this clonotype. This chain uses TRBV12-3 or TRBV12-4 with TRBJ1-1; D call uncertain. The ends were cut back, 2 bases at V and 0 bases at J, with 4 bases in the middle. The CDR3 sequence is 13 residues long. CDR3 residues: CASSLQVNTEAFF. In nucleotides, the CDR3 is TGTGCCAGCAGTTTACAGGTGAACACTGAAGCTTTCTTT.

This clonotype came up many times. The V gene is TRBV29-1, the J gene TRBJ2-1; maybe TRBD2 (6 bases). The CDR3 totals 10 residues. Germline V gene lookup returns CDR1 SQVTM and CDR2 ANQGSEA. V was clipped by 3 bases and J by 15 bases, with 12 bases between them. The CDR3 reads CSVERDSTFF. The CDR3 nucleotides read TGCAGCGTTGAGCGGGACTCCACGTTCTTC.

This clonotype was recorded at least ten times. This chain links TRBV7-2 with TRBJ2-4; D remains ambiguous. Trimming took 1 base from V and 0 from J, leaving 1 base between them. Germline CDR1 and CDR2: SGHTA and FQGNSA. The CDR3 has 13 amino acids. This CDR3 reads CASSLGAKNIQYF. The CDR3 region has the DNA TGTGCCAGCAGCTTAGGAGCCAAAAACATTCAGTACTTC. Supplemented by reference TRBV7-2 and TRBJ2-4, the full variable domain reads GAGVSQSPSNKVTEKGKDVELRCDPISGHTALYWYRQSLGQGLEFLIYFQGNSAPDKSGLPSDRFSAERTGGSVSTLTIQRTQQEDSAVYLCASSLGAKNIQYFGAGTRLSVL.

V is TRBV11-2 and J is TRBJ2-3; unclear D gene. Trimming removed 0 bases from V and 5 bases from J, with 6 bases in between. The CDR3 runs 13 residues. Germline V gene data show CDR1 as SGHAT and CDR2 as FQNNGV. CDR3 nucleotide sequence: TGTGCCAGCAGCTTAGATCGAGTAGATACGCAGTATTTT. This encodes CASSLDRVDTQYF.

This clonotype was seen only a few times. V and J are TRBV30 and TRBJ2-1; 9 bases agree with TRBD2. The CDR3 sequence is 15 residues long. The V segment lost 4 bases and the J segment 5 bases; nucleotides outside the gene matches: 9. From germline, CDR1 is GTSNPN and CDR2 SVGIG (reference sequence). The CDR3 DNA reads TGTGCCTGGACGCTAGCGGGAACTACGAACAATGAGCAGTTCTTC. It specifies CAWTLAGTTNNEQFF.

This clonotype appeared many times. The gene calls are TRBV28 and TRBJ2-7; D not certain. This CDR3 has 17 residues. Deletions cut 3 bases from V and 2 bases from J, with 20 bases between. The V gene's germline CDR1 is MDHEN and CDR2 SYDVKM. The CDR3 nucleotides read TGTGCCAGCAGTTTCCCGACCCTTTTAGGCGGAGCCTACGAGCAGTACTTC. This codes for CASSFPTLLGGAYEQYF.

This clonotype was recorded at least ten times. The rearrangement uses TRBV12-3 or TRBV12-4 and TRBJ2-7; TRBD1 agrees at 10 bases. Trimming cost V 6 bases and J 4 bases; bases outside gene matches: 3. The CDR3 contains 13 residues. In DNA form, the CDR3 reads TGTGCCAGCAGAAGGACAGGGGGATACGAGCAGTACTTC. Translated: CASRRTGGYEQYF.

This clonotype was recorded at least ten times. As DNA, the CDR3 is TGTGCCAGCAGTGAAGGGGCCCTGAGTACCAACGAGCAGTACTTC. This translates into CASSEGALSTNEQYF. This chain uses TRBV6-1 with TRBJ2-7; no reliable D call. The CDR3 totals 15 residues. V shed 1 base and J shed 5 bases, with 15 bases lying between them. The germline V gene encodes CDR1 MNHNS and CDR2 SASEGT.

This clonotype was observed many times. The CDR3 is CTSSQDCHQETQYF. For the CDR3, the DNA is TGCACCAGCAGCCAAGATTGCCACCAAGAGACCCAGTACTTC. This chain connects TRBV1 to TRBJ2-5. TRBV1 is flagged as a pseudogene. This CDR3 has 14 residues.

This clonotype was picked up many times. The chain employs TRBV20-1 and TRBJ2-5; 7 nucleotides agree with TRBD2. Germline V gene lookup returns CDR1 DFQATT and CDR2 SNEGSKA (reference sequence). The J segment lost 0 bases and the V segment lost 0 bases, leaving 7 bases of the junction unmatched. CDR3 length equals 16 residues. CDR3 in DNA: TGCAGTGCTAGAGAACTCGCTAGCGGATACCAAGAGACCCAGTACTTC. Its protein is CSARELASGYQETQYF.